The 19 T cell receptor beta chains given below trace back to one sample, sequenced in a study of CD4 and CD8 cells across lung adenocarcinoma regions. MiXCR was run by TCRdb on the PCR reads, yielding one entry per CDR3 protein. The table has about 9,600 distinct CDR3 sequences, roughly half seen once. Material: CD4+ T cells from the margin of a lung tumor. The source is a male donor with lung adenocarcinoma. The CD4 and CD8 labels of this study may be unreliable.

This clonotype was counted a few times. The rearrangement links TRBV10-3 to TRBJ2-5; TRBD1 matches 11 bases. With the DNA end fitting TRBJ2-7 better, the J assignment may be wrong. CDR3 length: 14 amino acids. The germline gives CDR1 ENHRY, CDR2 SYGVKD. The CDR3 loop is CATTPGQGDYEQYF. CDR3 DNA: TGTGCCACCACTCCGGGACAGGGGGACTACGAGCAGTACTTC.

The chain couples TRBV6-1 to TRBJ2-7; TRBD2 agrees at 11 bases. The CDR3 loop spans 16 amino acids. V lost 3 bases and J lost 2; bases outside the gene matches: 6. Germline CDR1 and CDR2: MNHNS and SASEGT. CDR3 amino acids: CASSDFLAGGTYEQYF. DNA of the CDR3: TGTGCCAGCAGTGATTTCCTAGCGGGAGGCACCTACGAGCAGTACTTC.

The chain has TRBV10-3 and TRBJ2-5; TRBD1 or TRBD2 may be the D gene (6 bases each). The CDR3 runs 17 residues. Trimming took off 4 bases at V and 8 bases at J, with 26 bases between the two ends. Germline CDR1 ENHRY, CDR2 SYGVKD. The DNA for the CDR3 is TGTGCCATCAGTGCGGCGACTGGGGGGCGAGACACAGATACCCAGTACTTC. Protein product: CAISAATGGRDTDTQYF.

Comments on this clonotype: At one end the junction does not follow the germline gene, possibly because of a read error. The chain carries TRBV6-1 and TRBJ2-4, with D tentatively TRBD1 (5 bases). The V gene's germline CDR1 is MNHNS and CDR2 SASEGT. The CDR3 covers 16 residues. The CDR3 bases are TGTGCCAGCAGTGAGGCGGTGTTTTCGGACAAAGATACTCAGTACTTT. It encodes CASSEAVFSDKDTQYF.

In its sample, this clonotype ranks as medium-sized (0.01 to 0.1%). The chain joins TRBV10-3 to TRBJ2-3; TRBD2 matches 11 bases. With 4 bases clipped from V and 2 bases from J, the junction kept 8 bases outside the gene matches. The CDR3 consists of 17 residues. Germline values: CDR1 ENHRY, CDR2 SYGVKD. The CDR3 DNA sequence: TGTGCCATCAGTGCCCCTACTAGCGGGAGAAACACAGATACGCAGTATTTT. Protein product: CAISAPTSGRNTDTQYF.

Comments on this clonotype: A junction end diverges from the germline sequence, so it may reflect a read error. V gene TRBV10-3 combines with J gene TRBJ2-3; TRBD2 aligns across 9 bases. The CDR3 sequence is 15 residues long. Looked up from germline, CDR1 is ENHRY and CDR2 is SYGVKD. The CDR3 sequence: CGGGDGGDGTDTQYF. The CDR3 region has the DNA TGTGGCGGGGGGGACGGGGGCGATGGCACAGATACCCAGTATTTT.

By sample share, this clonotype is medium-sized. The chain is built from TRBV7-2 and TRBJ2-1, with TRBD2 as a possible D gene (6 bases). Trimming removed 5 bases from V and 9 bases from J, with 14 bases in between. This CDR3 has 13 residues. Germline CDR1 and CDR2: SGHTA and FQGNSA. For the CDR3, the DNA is TGTGCCAGCAGCCAAACTAAAGCGGGTGAGCAGTTCTTC. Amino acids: CASSQTKAGEQFF.

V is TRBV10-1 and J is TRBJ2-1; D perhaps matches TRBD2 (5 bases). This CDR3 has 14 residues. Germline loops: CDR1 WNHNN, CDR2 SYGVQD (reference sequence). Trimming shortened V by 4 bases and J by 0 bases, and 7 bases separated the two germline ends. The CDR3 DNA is TGCGCCAGCAGTGGAGGGAGCTCCTACAATGAGCAGTTCTTC. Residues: CASSGGSSYNEQFF.

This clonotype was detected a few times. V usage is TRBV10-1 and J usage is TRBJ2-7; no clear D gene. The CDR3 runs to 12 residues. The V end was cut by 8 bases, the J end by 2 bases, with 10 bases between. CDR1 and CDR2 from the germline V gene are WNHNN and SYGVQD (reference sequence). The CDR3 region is CASSGGTYEQYF. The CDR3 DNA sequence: TGCGCCAGCTCCGGCGGAACCTACGAGCAGTACTTC.

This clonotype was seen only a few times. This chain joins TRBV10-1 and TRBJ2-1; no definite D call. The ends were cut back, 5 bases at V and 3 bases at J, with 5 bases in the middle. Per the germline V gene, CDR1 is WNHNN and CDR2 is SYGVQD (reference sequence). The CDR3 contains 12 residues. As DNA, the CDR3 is TGCGCCAGCAGTAACAGCTACAATGAGCAGTTCTTC. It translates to CASSNSYNEQFF.

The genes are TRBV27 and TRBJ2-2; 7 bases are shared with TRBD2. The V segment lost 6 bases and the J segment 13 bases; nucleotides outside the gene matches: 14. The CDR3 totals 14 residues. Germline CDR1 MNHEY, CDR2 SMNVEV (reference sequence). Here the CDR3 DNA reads TGTGCCAGCAGGGCGGGAGTCAACACCGGTACGCTGTTTTTT. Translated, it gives CASRAGVNTGTLFF.

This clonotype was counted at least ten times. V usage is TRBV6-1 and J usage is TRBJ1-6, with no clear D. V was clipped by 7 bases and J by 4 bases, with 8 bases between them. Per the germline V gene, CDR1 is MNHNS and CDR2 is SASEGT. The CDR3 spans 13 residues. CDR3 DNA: TGTGCCAGCACCTTACAATATAATTCACCCCTCCACTTT. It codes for CASTLQYNSPLHF.

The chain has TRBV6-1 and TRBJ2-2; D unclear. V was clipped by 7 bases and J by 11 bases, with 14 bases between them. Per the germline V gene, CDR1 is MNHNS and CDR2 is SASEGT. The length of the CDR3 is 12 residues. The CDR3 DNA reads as TGTGCCAGCAACACCGGAGATAGAGAGCTGTTTTTT. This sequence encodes CASNTGDRELFF.

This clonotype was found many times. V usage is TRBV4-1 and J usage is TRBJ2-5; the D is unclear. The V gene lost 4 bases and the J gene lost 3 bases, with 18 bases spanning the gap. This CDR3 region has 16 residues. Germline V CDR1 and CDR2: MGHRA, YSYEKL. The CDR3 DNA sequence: TGCGCCAGCAGCCTGTATGGTCGGGTCAGAGAAGAGACCCAGTACTTC. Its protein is CASSLYGRVREETQYF.

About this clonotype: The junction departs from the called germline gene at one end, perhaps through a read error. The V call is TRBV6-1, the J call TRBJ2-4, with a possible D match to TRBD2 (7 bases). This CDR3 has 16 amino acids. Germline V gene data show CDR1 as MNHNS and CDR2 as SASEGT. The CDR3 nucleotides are TGTGCCAGCAGCGTCGGGGGGCTGGGCGCTAATGACATTCAGTATTTC. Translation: CASSVGGLGANDIQYF.

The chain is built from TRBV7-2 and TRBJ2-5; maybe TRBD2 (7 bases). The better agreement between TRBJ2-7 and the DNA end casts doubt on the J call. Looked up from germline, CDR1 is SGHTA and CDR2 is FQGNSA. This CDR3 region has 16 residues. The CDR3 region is CASSSKAGTSSYEQYF. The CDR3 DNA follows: TGTGCCAGCAGCTCCAAAGCGGGGACAAGCTCCTACGAGCAGTACTTC.

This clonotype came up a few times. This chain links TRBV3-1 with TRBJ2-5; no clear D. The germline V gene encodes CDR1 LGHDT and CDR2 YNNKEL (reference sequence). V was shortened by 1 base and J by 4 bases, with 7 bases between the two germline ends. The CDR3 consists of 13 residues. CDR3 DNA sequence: TGTGCCAGCAGCCAAGTTAGGGCAGAGACCCAGTACTTC. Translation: CASSQVRAETQYF.

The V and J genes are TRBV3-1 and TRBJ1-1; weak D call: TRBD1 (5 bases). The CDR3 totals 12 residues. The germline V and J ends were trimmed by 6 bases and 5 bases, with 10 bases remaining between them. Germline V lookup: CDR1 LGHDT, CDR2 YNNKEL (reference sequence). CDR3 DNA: TGTGCCAGCAGTGCGTGGGGGACTGAAGCTTTCTTT. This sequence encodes CASSAWGTEAFF.

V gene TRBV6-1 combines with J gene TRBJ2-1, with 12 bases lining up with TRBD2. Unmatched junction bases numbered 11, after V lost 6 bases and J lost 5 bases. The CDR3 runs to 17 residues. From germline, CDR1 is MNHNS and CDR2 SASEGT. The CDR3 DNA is TGTGCCAGCAGGACTCTAGCGGGGGGGCCCGCACACAATGAGCAGTTCTTC. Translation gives CASRTLAGGPAHNEQFF.